This TCR beta chain was documented in a study of shared clonotypes between healthy human individuals. Overall study context: CD4 naive and CD4 memory each took three plates per donor, while CD8 naive took two and CD8 memory one. Study-wide results and caveats: In general, naive subsets displayed greater estimated richness than memory subsets did. Limitation of the genetic and exposure-history diversity represented came from the few donors.

This CDR3 is built from 17 residues. Germline V gene data show CDR1 as MGHRA and CDR2 as YSYEKL. The V end was cut by 1 base, the J end by 2 bases, with 16 bases between. About this clone: Its target is unknown.

TCRdb keeps only in-frame clones here, not all; method: immunoSEQ multiplex PCR. The top ten clones hold more than 0.45% of a sample with roughly 1,000,000 clones, 70% to 80% of them seen once. Material: memory CD4+ T cells from PBMCs. Subset given: CD45RA-negative fraction. The chain is built from TRBV4-1 and TRBJ2-3, with a possible D match to TRBD2 (7 bases). The clonotype comes from a man between 18 and 35 years old in good health. Some clones in this sample may be carry-over from other donors' samples. The CDR3 DNA sequence: TGCGCCAGCAGCCAAGGGGGGGGGCACCCCTTCACAGATACGCAGTATTTT. It encodes CASSQGGGHPFTDTQYF.